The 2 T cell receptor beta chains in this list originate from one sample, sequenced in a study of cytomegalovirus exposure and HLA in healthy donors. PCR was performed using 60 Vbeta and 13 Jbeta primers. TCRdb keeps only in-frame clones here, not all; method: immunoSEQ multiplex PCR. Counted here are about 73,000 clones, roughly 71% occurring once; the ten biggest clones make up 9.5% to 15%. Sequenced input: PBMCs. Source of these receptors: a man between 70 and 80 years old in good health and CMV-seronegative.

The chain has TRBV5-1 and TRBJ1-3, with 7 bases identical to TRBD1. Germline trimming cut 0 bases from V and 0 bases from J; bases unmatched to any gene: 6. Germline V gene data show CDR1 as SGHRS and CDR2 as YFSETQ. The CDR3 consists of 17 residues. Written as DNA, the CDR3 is TGCGCCAGCAGCTTGGCCGCAGGGGGTATCTCTGGAAACACCATATATTTT. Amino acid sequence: CASSLAAGGISGNTIYF.

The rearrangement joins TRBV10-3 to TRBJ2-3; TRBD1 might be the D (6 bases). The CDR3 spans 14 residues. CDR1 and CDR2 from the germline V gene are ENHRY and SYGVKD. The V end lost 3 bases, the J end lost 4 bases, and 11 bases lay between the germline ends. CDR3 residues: CAISDMGAADTQYF. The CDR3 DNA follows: TGTGCCATCAGTGATATGGGGGCGGCAGATACGCAGTATTTT.